This passage covers 24 T cell receptor beta chains from one sample sequenced in a study of blood T cell repertoires in COVID-19. TCRdb's table, derived via immunoSEQ multiplex PCR, lists solely in-frame clones and lacks some. The table records approximately 460,000 clones, 89% of them present only once. The specimen was peripheral blood. All receptors derive from a young man with COVID-19, enrolled during active disease.

The chain couples TRBV19 to TRBJ2-4, with 7 bases that match TRBD1. The CDR3 covers 14 residues. Germline V lookup: CDR1 LNHDA, CDR2 SQIVND (reference sequence). V lost 3 bases to trimming and J lost 9 bases; unmatched junction nucleotides: 8. The chain's CDR3 is CASSMRQGRAIQYF. CDR3 nucleotides: TGTGCCAGTAGTATGCGACAGGGACGGGCCATTCAGTACTTC.

The genes are TRBV9 and TRBJ2-1; 11 nucleotides match TRBD2. The junction had 8 bases not matched to a gene; V was cut back by 3 bases and J by 0 bases. This CDR3 has 18 residues. CDR1 is SGDLS and CDR2 is YYNGEE in the germline V gene. The CDR3: CASSGRLAGFSSYNEQFF. The CDR3 DNA reads as TGTGCCAGCAGCGGGAGACTAGCGGGATTTAGCTCCTACAATGAGCAGTTCTTC. Variable domain in full (rest from reference TRBV9 and TRBJ2-1): DSGVTQTPKHLITATGQRVTLRCSPRSGDLSVYWYQQSLDQGLQFLIQYYNGEERAKGNILERFSAQQFPDLHSELNLSSLELGDSALYFCASSGRLAGFSSYNEQFFGPGTRLTVL.

J is TRBJ2-5 and V is TRBV25-1; maybe TRBD1 (7 bases). V lost 1 base and J 10 bases, leaving 19 bases between the germline ends. Germline V gives CDR1 MGHDK, CDR2 SYGVNS. The CDR3 is made up of 15 amino acids. The DNA for the CDR3 is TGTGCCAGCAGTGAATCCGGAGGGGGCCAGAATGACCAGTACTTC. Its protein product is CASSESGGGQNDQYF.

This chain joins TRBV4-1 and TRBJ2-1, with TRBD2 identical over 10 bases. Germline loops: CDR1 MGHRA, CDR2 YSYEKL. The V and J ends lost 1 base and 8 bases, in that order; junction bases with no gene match: 2. The CDR3 has 14 residues. The chain's CDR3 is CASSQGLAGYEQFF. The CDR3 DNA reads TGCGCCAGCAGCCAAGGACTAGCGGGCTATGAGCAGTTCTTC.

This clone was recorded once. V gene TRBV5-4 combines with J gene TRBJ2-7, with 16 bases matching TRBD2. Germline-derived CDR1 and CDR2 are SGHNT and YYREEE (reference sequence). The trim removed 4 bases at V and 5 bases at J, leaving 6 bases unmatched. The CDR3 extends over 16 amino acids. The CDR3: CASSQGLAGGTDEQYF. Here the CDR3 DNA reads TGTGCCAGCAGCCAGGGACTAGCGGGAGGGACCGACGAGCAGTACTTC.

This CDR3 reads CASSPKPPDSVSYEQYF. The CDR3 DNA sequence: TGCGCCAGCAGCCCTAAACCCCCGGACTCGGTCTCCTACGAGCAGTACTTC. This chain joins TRBV5-1 and TRBJ2-7; possibly TRBD2 for D (5 bases). The CDR3 sequence is 17 residues long. Trimming stripped 4 bases from V and 0 bases from J, with 20 bases between. Germline V gene sequence: CDR1 SGHRS, CDR2 YFSETQ.

The J gene is TRBJ1-2, the V gene TRBV2; D not resolved. The ends were cut back, 4 bases at V and 4 bases at J, with 13 bases in the middle. Germline CDR1 is SNHLY and CDR2 is FYNNEI. This CDR3 comprises 14 residues. In DNA, the CDR3 is TGTGCCAGCAGTGTGGCAGGAGGCCTCTATGGCTACACCTTC. Residues: CASSVAGGLYGYTF.

This chain links TRBV4-2 with TRBJ2-5; no clear D. CDR1 is LGHNA and CDR2 is YNFKEQ in the germline V gene. The CDR3 extends over 15 amino acids. Deletions cut 0 bases from V and 4 bases from J, with 12 bases between. The CDR3 DNA sequence: TGTGCCAGCAGCCAAGATGTCTCCCCGTTAGAGACCCAGTACTTC. As protein: CASSQDVSPLETQYF.

The chain carries TRBV7-2 and TRBJ1-3; D gene uncertain. This CDR3 contains 15 residues. Germline CDR1 SGHTA, CDR2 FQGNSA. Trimming stripped 5 bases from V and 0 bases from J, with 11 bases between. The chain's CDR3 is CASSVDTRSGNTIYF. The CDR3 nucleotides read TGTGCCAGCAGCGTTGACACTCGCTCTGGAAACACCATATATTTT.

This sequence joins TRBV3-1 (or the pseudogene TRBV3-2) and TRBJ2-1; 9 bases are shared with TRBD2. Germline CDR1 LGHDT, CDR2 YNNKEL (reference sequence). Unmatched junction bases numbered 9, after V lost 0 bases and J lost 0 bases. CDR3 size: 19 residues. CDR3 protein: CASSQDRGLAPSSYNEQFF. The CDR3 DNA sequence: TGTGCCAGCAGCCAAGATAGAGGACTAGCGCCGAGCTCCTACAATGAGCAGTTCTTC.

To note about this clone: Distinct nucleotide sequences in the sample also encode this CDR3. This chain uses TRBV3-1 (or the pseudogene TRBV3-2) with TRBJ1-1; D remains ambiguous. Looked up from germline, CDR1 is LGHDT and CDR2 is YNNKEL (reference sequence). Trimming removed 1 base from V and 2 bases from J, with 5 bases in between. CDR3 length: 13 residues. The CDR3 loop reads CASSQGGNTEAFF. The CDR3, as DNA: TGTGCCAGCAGCCAAGGAGGAAACACTGAAGCTTTCTTT.

This clone was detected a few times. The chain uses TRBV5-6 and TRBJ1-6; no definite D call. The CDR3 spans 14 residues. V gave up 5 bases and J gave up 10 bases, with 16 bases separating them. Germline-derived CDR1 and CDR2 are SGHDT and YYEEEE. The CDR3 spells CASSFRREGSPLHF. The CDR3 DNA sequence: TGTGCCAGCAGTTTCCGTCGGGAAGGCTCACCCCTCCACTTT.

The CDR3 region has the DNA TGTGCCAGCAGCCGAGGCCCAAGGGAGACCCAGTACTTC. It encodes CASSRGPRETQYF. The chain links TRBV6-2 or TRBV6-3 to TRBJ2-5; D uncertain. The germline CDR1 and CDR2 sequences are MNHEY and SVGEGT. V lost 6 bases, J lost 5 bases, and 13 bases lay in between. The CDR3 has 13 residues.

The genes are TRBV3-1 (or the pseudogene TRBV3-2) and TRBJ1-3; D is possibly TRBD1 (6 bases). CDR3 length equals 15 residues. In germline, CDR1 is LGHDT, CDR2 YNNKEL (reference sequence). The germline V and J ends were trimmed by 3 bases and 2 bases, with 11 bases remaining between them. The CDR3 here is CASSQGQGTGNTIYF. The CDR3 nucleotides read TGTGCCAGCAGCCAGGGGCAGGGGACTGGAAACACCATATATTTT.

This clone was detected a few times. V usage is TRBV27 and J usage is TRBJ1-3; the D gene is possibly TRBD1 (5 bases). There are 13 residues in the CDR3. From germline, CDR1 is MNHEY and CDR2 SMNVEV (reference sequence). Between the trimmed V and J ends, which lost 7 bases and 1 base, there was a span of 8 bases. The CDR3 DNA reads as TGTGCCAGCACCTCAGGGTCTGGAAACACCATATATTTT. Translation: CASTSGSGNTIYF.

The J gene is TRBJ2-5, the V gene TRBV7-8; 12 positions agree with TRBD2. In germline, CDR1 is SGHVS, CDR2 FQNEAQ. Unmatched junction bases numbered 6, after V lost 5 bases and J lost 2 bases. There are 16 residues in the CDR3. The CDR3: CASSSLAGGRQETQYF. CDR3 bases: TGTGCCAGCAGCAGTCTAGCGGGGGGGAGGCAAGAGACCCAGTACTTC.

The V call is TRBV27, the J call TRBJ2-5; D is perhaps TRBD1 (7 bases). V was pared by 3 bases and J by 3 bases, with 14 bases between. There are 15 residues in the CDR3. The germline V gene encodes CDR1 MNHEY and CDR2 SMNVEV (reference sequence). The CDR3 DNA follows: TGTGCCAGCAGTTTGCGGGACAGCAAAAAAGAGACCCAGTACTTC. Protein sequence: CASSLRDSKKETQYF.

V gene TRBV5-5 combines with J gene TRBJ2-5; 7 nucleotides line up with TRBD2. V shed 2 bases and J 3 bases; nucleotides not matched to a gene: 7. The CDR3 covers 15 residues. Per germline, CDR1 SGHKS and CDR2 YYEKEE (reference sequence). CDR3 sequence reads: CASSFGRVGEETQYF. The CDR3 DNA sequence: TGTGCCAGCAGCTTTGGGAGGGTTGGGGAAGAGACCCAGTACTTC. Based on the CDR3 plus reference TRBV5-5 and TRBJ2-5, the full variable domain is DAGVTQSPTHLIKTRGQQVTLRCSPISGHKSVSWYQQVLGQGPQFIFQYYEKEERGRGNFPDRFSARQFPNYSSELNVNALLLGDSALYLCASSFGRVGEETQYFGPGTRLLVL.

This chain joins TRBV29-1 and TRBJ1-6; 8 positions match TRBD1. Germline CDR1 is SQVTM and CDR2 is ANQGSEA. The CDR3 runs to 13 residues. V lost 6 bases and J lost 5; bases outside the gene matches: 3. The CDR3 nucleotides read TGCAGCGTCGGGACAGGCCATAATTCACCCCTCCACTTT. This encodes CSVGTGHNSPLHF.

The chain recombines TRBV29-1 with TRBJ1-1; maybe TRBD1 (5 bases). This CDR3 contains 12 residues. V gave up 4 bases and J gave up 3 bases, with 9 bases separating them. In germline, CDR1 is SQVTM, CDR2 ANQGSEA. The CDR3 DNA reads TGCAGCGTTGGGGCGGGGGACACTGAAGCTTTCTTT. It encodes CSVGAGDTEAFF.

V is TRBV4-1 and J is TRBJ2-3; D may be TRBD2 (6 bases). Germline CDR1 reads MGHRA; CDR2 reads YSYEKL. This CDR3 contains 15 residues. Deletions cut 1 base from V and 2 bases from J, with 10 bases between. CDR3 sequence (DNA): TGCGCCAGCAGCCAAGTCCGGGGGTACACAGATACGCAGTATTTT. Translation gives CASSQVRGYTDTQYF.

Comments on this clone: This sample also contains other DNA sequences that code for the same CDR3. The J gene is TRBJ1-1, the V gene TRBV5-1; TRBD1 is a possible D gene (5 bases). The CDR3 is 14 amino acids. Trimming removed 0 bases from V and 1 base from J, with 7 bases in between. Germline CDR1 SGHRS, CDR2 YFSETQ. The DNA of the CDR3 is TGCGCCAGCAGCTTGGGCACAGGGAACACTGAAGCTTTCTTT. It is translated as CASSLGTGNTEAFF.

The CDR3 reads CASSGNRDRFSSTDTQYF. The DNA of the CDR3 is TGCGCCAGCAGCGGTAACCGGGACAGATTTTCTAGCACAGATACGCAGTATTTT. This chain uses TRBV5-1 with TRBJ2-3; 7 bases align to TRBD1. The germline gives CDR1 SGHRS, CDR2 YFSETQ. V shed 4 bases and J 0 bases; nucleotides not matched to a gene: 14. CDR3 length: 18 amino acids. Drawing the rest from reference TRBV5-1 and TRBJ2-3, the complete variable domain is KAGVTQTPRYLIKTRGQQVTLSCSPISGHRSVSWYQQTPGQGLQFLFEYFSETQRNKGNFPGRFSGRQFSNSRSEMNVSTLELGDSALYLCASSGNRDRFSSTDTQYFGPGTRLTVL.

The chain uses TRBV7-9 and TRBJ1-1, with D unclear. The V end was cut by 5 bases, the J end by 3 bases, with 4 bases between. Germline V CDR1 and CDR2: SEHNR, FQNEAQ (reference sequence). The CDR3 extends over 11 amino acids. CDR3 loop: CASSQYTEAFF. Here the CDR3 DNA reads TGTGCCAGCAGCCAGTACACTGAAGCTTTCTTT.